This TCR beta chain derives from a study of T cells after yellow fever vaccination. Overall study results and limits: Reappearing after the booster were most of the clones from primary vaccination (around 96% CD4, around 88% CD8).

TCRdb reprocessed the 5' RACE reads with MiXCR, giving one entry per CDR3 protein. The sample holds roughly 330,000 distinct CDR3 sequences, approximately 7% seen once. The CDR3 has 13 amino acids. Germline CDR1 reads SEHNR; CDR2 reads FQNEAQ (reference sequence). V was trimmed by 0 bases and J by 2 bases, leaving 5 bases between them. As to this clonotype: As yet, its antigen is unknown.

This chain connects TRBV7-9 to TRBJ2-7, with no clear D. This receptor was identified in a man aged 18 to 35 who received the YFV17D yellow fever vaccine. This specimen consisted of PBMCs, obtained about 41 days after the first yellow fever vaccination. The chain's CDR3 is CASSLAAAYEQYF. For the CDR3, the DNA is TGTGCCAGCAGCTTAGCAGCCGCCTACGAGCAGTACTTC.